Listed below are T cell receptor beta chains from one sample, sequenced in a study of OX40 agonist ivuxolimab in advanced cancers. Sequencing used immunoSEQ multiplex PCR; TCRdb keeps in-frame clones, though not all of them. The profile covers tens of thousands of clones, with under 95% appearing a single time and approximately 0.39% taken by the ten largest. Here the sequenced sample was CD4+ or CD8+ T cells sorted from blood, taken in a trial of the OX40 agonist ivuxolimab. The receptors here all came from an adult with an advanced solid tumor such as melanoma, head and neck, liver or kidney cancer. Both conserved end residues are part of each CDR3. Fields, in order: D gene, J gene, V gene, CDR3 DNA, CDR3 protein. A D gene is named only where the DNA matches it firmly.

d_gene: .; j_gene: TRBJ2-1; v_gene: TRBV19; CDR3nt: TGTGCCAGTAGGGGGGCCTACAATGAGCAGTTCTTC; CDR3aa: CASRGAYNEQFF
d_gene: TRBD2; j_gene: TRBJ2-1; v_gene: TRBV4-1; CDR3nt: TGCGCCAGCAGCCAAGGGATTAGGCTAGCGGGAGTAAGTGAGCAGTTCTTC; CDR3aa: CASSQGIRLAGVSEQFF
d_gene: TRBD1; j_gene: TRBJ1-2; v_gene: TRBV5-1; CDR3nt: TGCGCCAGCAGCTTGGCCGGGACAGAGCACTATGGCTACACCTTC; CDR3aa: CASSLAGTEHYGYTF
d_gene: TRBD1; j_gene: TRBJ1-4; v_gene: TRBV28; CDR3nt: TGTGCCAGCAGTCCCTACGTCGGGACAGCAACTAATGAAAAACTGTTTTTT; CDR3aa: CASSPYVGTATNEKLFF
d_gene: .; j_gene: TRBJ1-3; v_gene: TRBV19; CDR3nt: TGTGCCAGTAGTATAGTAGCGGGGCAAGGTCGTCCGGGAAACACCATATATTTT; CDR3aa: CASSIVAGQGRPGNTIYF
d_gene: .; j_gene: TRBJ2-2; v_gene: TRBV7-7; CDR3nt: TGTGCTAGCAGCTTAGCGACGGCGAACACCGGGGAGCTGTTTTTT; CDR3aa: CASSLATANTGELFF
d_gene: .; j_gene: TRBJ1-1; v_gene: TRBV28; CDR3nt: TGTGCCAGCAGTCCTCGGGCCGGGGGGACCACTGAAGCTTTCTTT; CDR3aa: CASSPRAGGTTEAFF
d_gene: .; j_gene: TRBJ1-1; v_gene: TRBV4-2; CDR3nt: TGTGCCAGCAGCCAAGCCCGGACAGTCGCGGGGTTACACGCTGAAGCTTTCTTT; CDR3aa: CASSQARTVAGLHAEAFF
d_gene: .; j_gene: TRBJ1-2; v_gene: TRBV30; CDR3nt: .; CDR3aa: CAWVGQGSRFF
d_gene: TRBD1; j_gene: TRBJ1-3; v_gene: TRBV4-2; CDR3nt: TGTGCCAGCAGCCGTGTGGGACAGGCCATCTCTGGAAACACCATATATTTT; CDR3aa: CASSRVGQAISGNTIYF
d_gene: .; j_gene: TRBJ1-1; v_gene: TRBV28; CDR3nt: TGTGCCAGCAGCTTCCCCGGTCGGTTGAACACTGAAGCTTTCTTT; CDR3aa: CASSFPGRLNTEAFF
d_gene: TRBD1; j_gene: TRBJ2-2; v_gene: TRBV6-1; CDR3nt: TGTGCCAGCAGTGCCGCCGGGACAGCTAAGAACACCGGGGAGCTGTTTTTT; CDR3aa: CASSAAGTAKNTGELFF
d_gene: TRBD2; j_gene: TRBJ2-3; v_gene: TRBV5-1; CDR3nt: TGCGCCAGCAGCTTGGCCCAGACTAGCGGGCCAGATACGCAGTATTTT; CDR3aa: CASSLAQTSGPDTQYF
d_gene: .; j_gene: TRBJ2-7; v_gene: TRBV6-6; CDR3nt: TGTGCCAGCAGTTTGGGGGTGACCTACGAGCAGTACTTC; CDR3aa: CASSLGVTYEQYF
d_gene: TRBD2; j_gene: TRBJ2-1; v_gene: TRBV19; CDR3nt: TGTGCCACCTCGGGACTAGCGGACTACAATGAGCAGTTCTTC; CDR3aa: CATSGLADYNEQFF
d_gene: .; j_gene: TRBJ1-3; v_gene: TRBV19; CDR3nt: TGTGCCAGTAAGCCATATCCTGGAAACACCATATATTTT; CDR3aa: CASKPYPGNTIYF
d_gene: .; j_gene: TRBJ2-2; v_gene: TRBV9; CDR3nt: TGTGCCAGCAGCTCACAGGGAAACACCGGGGAGCTGTTTTTT; CDR3aa: CASSSQGNTGELFF
d_gene: .; j_gene: TRBJ1-5; v_gene: TRBV19; CDR3nt: TGTGCCAGTAGTATAGGAGGCTGGCAGGCCAATCTGGCCCAGCATTTT; CDR3aa: CASSIGGWQANLAQHF
d_gene: .; j_gene: TRBJ2-7; v_gene: TRBV12-5; CDR3nt: TGTGCTAGTGGTTTGCCCAATCGGCACGAGCAGTACTTC; CDR3aa: CASGLPNRHEQYF